These 21 T cell receptor beta chains originate from one sample sequenced in a study of identical twins. TCRdb used MiXCR to reprocess the 5' RACE reads, holding one entry per CDR3 protein. Of roughly 1,500,000 distinct CDR3 sequences in the sample, more than 30% were seen once. Sequencing was done on a sample of cord blood. These receptors were taken from a newborn girl in good health.

In the case of this clonotype: This may stem from a read error, because a much larger clone lies one nucleotide away. The J gene is TRBJ2-3, the V gene TRBV12-3 or TRBV12-4; TRBD2 agrees at 8 bases. The CDR3 has 15 residues. V shed 6 bases, J shed 4 bases, and the junction held 9 bases outside the gene matches. The DNA of the CDR3 is TGTGCCAGCAGCCCGACTAGCGTGGGGGCAGATACGCAGTATTTT. It is translated as CASSPTSVGADTQYF.

The chain carries TRBV18 and TRBJ1-6; no definite D call. The CDR3 has 13 residues. V lost 3 bases and J 9 bases, leaving 9 bases between the germline ends. Germline CDR1 is KGHSH and CDR2 is LQKENI. CDR3 sequence reads: CASSPLDPSPLHF. Written as DNA, the CDR3 is TGTGCCAGCTCACCTCTGGACCCTTCACCCCTCCACTTT.

CDR3 nucleotide sequence: TGCGCCAGCAGCTTGGCCCCTAGCGGGCGGGAGGCAGATACGCAGTATTTT. Translated: CASSLAPSGREADTQYF. V gene TRBV5-1 combines with J gene TRBJ2-3; TRBD2 matches 8 bases. Germline V CDR1 and CDR2: SGHRS, YFSETQ. The CDR3 has 17 residues. V lost 0 bases to trimming and J lost 4 bases; unmatched junction nucleotides: 10.

This clonotype was detected a few times. This chain connects TRBV28 to TRBJ1-1, with D maybe TRBD1 (6 bases). Trimming took off 9 bases at V and 1 base at J, with 18 bases between the two ends. CDR3 length: 15 amino acids. CDR1 is MDHEN and CDR2 is SYDVKM in the germline V gene. The CDR3 DNA reads TGTGCCAGTACGGAAGCGGGGGCAACGAACACTGAAGCTTTCTTT. Protein: CASTEAGATNTEAFF.

The CDR3 loop reads CASSIGATTQYF. The CDR3 DNA follows: TGTGCCAGTAGTATAGGAGCGACTACGCAGTATTTT. The gene calls are TRBV19 and TRBJ2-3; no clear D gene. The CDR3 runs to 12 residues. Germline V gene sequence: CDR1 LNHDA, CDR2 SQIVND (reference sequence). V lost 1 base and J 8 bases, leaving 7 bases between the germline ends.

This clonotype came up a few times. The rearrangement joins TRBV6-2 or TRBV6-3 to TRBJ2-7; TRBD2 aligns across 12 bases. The V and J ends lost 7 bases and 3 bases, in that order; junction bases with no gene match: 13. The CDR3 runs 17 residues. The V gene's germline CDR1 is MNHEY and CDR2 SVGEGT. The CDR3 nucleotides are TGTGCCAGCACTGGGACTAGCGGGTCCGTGACCCTCTACGAGCAGTACTTC. It yields the protein CASTGTSGSVTLYEQYF.

This clonotype was detected once. CDR3 sequence (DNA): TGTGCCAGCAACCTAGCGGGGGGATCTAACAATGAGCAGTTCTTC. Protein sequence: CASNLAGGSNNEQFF. The chain employs TRBV2 and TRBJ2-1; TRBD2 agrees at 11 bases. CDR3 length: 15 residues. Germline loops: CDR1 SNHLY, CDR2 FYNNEI. V gave up 7 bases and J gave up 5 bases; unmatched junction bases: 7.

Only a few counts were recorded for this clonotype. V usage is TRBV12-3 or TRBV12-4 and J usage is TRBJ1-5, with unresolved D. The CDR3 totals 12 residues. The V and J ends lost 3 bases and 9 bases respectively, with 9 bases between them. In DNA form, the CDR3 reads TGTGCCAGCAGTTTTTGGTCCTGGCCCCAGCATTTT. Amino acid sequence: CASSFWSWPQHF.

The genes are TRBV20-1 and TRBJ1-5, with unresolved D. Germline V lookup: CDR1 DFQATT, CDR2 SNEGSKA (reference sequence). Trimming took 5 bases from V and 1 from J, leaving 12 bases between them. This CDR3 region has 14 residues. As DNA, the CDR3 is TGCAGTGCTCAACCTCTTGGCAGCAATCAGCCCCAGCATTTT. Translated, it gives CSAQPLGSNQPQHF.

The chain joins TRBV11-2 to TRBJ2-1; 7 nucleotides align to TRBD2. J gave up 0 bases and V 5 bases, and 4 bases lay outside the gene matches. Germline CDR1 reads SGHAT; CDR2 reads FQNNGV. There are 15 residues in the CDR3. CDR3 residues: CASSTAGSSYNEQFF. The CDR3 bases are TGTGCCAGCAGCACAGCGGGGAGCTCCTACAATGAGCAGTTCTTC.

This sequence joins TRBV2 and TRBJ1-1, with D unclear. The CDR3 covers 13 residues. CDR1 SNHLY and CDR2 FYNNEI come from the germline V gene. The V gene lost 7 bases and the J gene lost 0 bases, with 9 bases spanning the gap. The CDR3 coding sequence is TGTGCCAGCACCCAGAGAATGAACACTGAAGCTTTCTTT. Translation: CASTQRMNTEAFF.

CDR3 in amino acids: CASSLGSGALSYEQYF. In DNA form, the CDR3 reads TGTGCCAGCAGCTTAGGTAGCGGGGCGCTCTCCTACGAGCAGTACTTC. The chain is built from TRBV7-9 and TRBJ2-7; 8 bases match TRBD2. Trimming cost V 1 base and J 0 bases; bases outside gene matches: 5. There are 16 residues in the CDR3. CDR1 SEHNR and CDR2 FQNEAQ come from the germline V gene (reference sequence).

V usage is TRBV20-1 and J usage is TRBJ1-1; unclear D gene. The CDR3 is 14 amino acids. V shed 0 bases and J shed 2 bases, with 10 bases lying between them. Germline CDR1 DFQATT, CDR2 SNEGSKA (reference sequence). The CDR3 reads CSARDRPANTEAFF. The CDR3 DNA sequence: TGCAGTGCTAGAGATCGTCCAGCAAACACTGAAGCTTTCTTT.

The chain carries TRBV7-2 and TRBJ2-7; D is ambiguous. CDR1 and CDR2 (germline): SGHTA, FQGNSA. There are 14 residues in the CDR3. The germline V and J ends were trimmed by 0 bases and 2 bases, with 8 bases remaining between them. The CDR3 protein is CASSLARSTYEQYF. CDR3 DNA: TGTGCCAGCAGCTTAGCCCGGAGTACCTACGAGCAGTACTTC.

The CDR3 sequence: CASSLDSGGYGYTF. In DNA, the CDR3 is TGTGCCAGCAGCCTAGACTCGGGGGGCTATGGCTACACCTTC. V usage is TRBV7-2 and J usage is TRBJ1-2; D is possibly TRBD1 (5 bases). CDR1 SGHTA and CDR2 FQGNSA come from the germline V gene. With 5 bases removed from V and 4 bases from J, the gap between germline ends came to 14 bases. The CDR3 runs to 14 residues.

The gene calls are TRBV12-3 or TRBV12-4 and TRBJ1-1; 8 bases are shared with TRBD1. This CDR3 comprises 16 residues. V dropped 6 bases and J dropped 5; count of bases not matched to a gene: 14. This CDR3 is CASSRRQGPTGTEAFF. The CDR3 coding sequence is TGTGCCAGCAGCCGCAGACAGGGGCCGACGGGGACTGAAGCTTTCTTT.

On this clonotype: A much larger clone lies a single base off, so this may be a read error. The chain has TRBV6-5 and TRBJ2-3; 8 nucleotides line up with TRBD2. There are 16 residues in the CDR3. Germline loops: CDR1 MNHEY, CDR2 SVGAGI. This chain's CDR3 is CASRSVSGIGTGTQYF. The CDR3 region has the DNA TGTGCCAGCAGGTCGGTTAGCGGGATTGGCACAGGTACGCAGTATTTT.

V gene TRBV6-1 combines with J gene TRBJ2-7; 10 bases map to TRBD1. V gave up 0 bases and J gave up 5 bases; unmatched junction bases: 4. Germline V lookup: CDR1 MNHNS, CDR2 SASEGT. The CDR3 runs 15 residues. DNA of the CDR3: TGTGCCAGCAGTGAAGCACCGGGACAGGGGAACGAGCAGTACTTC. Amino acids: CASSEAPGQGNEQYF.

The chain uses TRBV9 and TRBJ2-3; TRBD2 aligns across 10 bases. The V segment lost 0 bases and the J segment 5 bases; nucleotides outside the gene matches: 6. The germline V gene encodes CDR1 SGDLS and CDR2 YYNGEE. CDR3 size: 16 residues. The CDR3 loop reads CASSVALAGALDTQYF. CDR3 in DNA: TGTGCCAGCAGCGTAGCTCTAGCGGGGGCTTTAGATACGCAGTATTTT.

The genes are TRBV20-1 and TRBJ2-2; 13 bases are shared with TRBD2. CDR1 is DFQATT, CDR2 SNEGSKA, per germline (reference sequence). The CDR3 consists of 15 residues. J was trimmed by 4 bases and V by 7 bases; bases with no gene match: 6. CDR3 protein: CSGLLAGGITGELFF. The CDR3 coding sequence is TGCAGTGGACTACTAGCGGGGGGGATCACCGGGGAGCTGTTTTTT.

This clonotype was seen just once. The gene calls are TRBV6-6 and TRBJ2-1; no clear D gene. This CDR3 comprises 16 residues. CDR1 is MNHNY and CDR2 is SVGAGI in the germline V gene (reference sequence). Trimming shortened V by 6 bases and J by 5 bases, and 20 bases separated the two germline ends. In DNA, the CDR3 is TGTGCCAGCAGCCCCTCCGGCCGGCCGTTCAACAATGAGCAGTTCTTC. Its protein is CASSPSGRPFNNEQFF.